The sequence of this T cell receptor (beta chain) was determined in a study of beta chain features in type 1 diabetes. Expressed TCRB transcripts were sequenced because the isolated RNA had all been reverse transcribed beforehand. The average read count of naive, central memory and regulatory T cell samples was approximately 4 million. Produced via immunoSEQ multiplex PCR; TCRdb's table is partial and in-frame only. The sample shows some 45,000 clones, around 71% of them seen only once. Populations obtained by sorting all exceeded 98% purity. V was pared by 3 bases and J by 8 bases, with 4 bases of the junction left unmatched. From germline, CDR1 is SGHRS and CDR2 YFSETQ. The CDR3 loop spans 13 amino acids. This clone was counted a few times. The antigen is not known. Overall study results and limits: TCRB CDR3s from Type 1 diabetes patients were moderately but significantly shorter in all four CD4+ subsets.

The clonotype comes from a woman between 18 and 30 years old with type 1 diabetes. Sequencing input: Tregs from blood. J is TRBJ1-2 and V is TRBV5-1, with 10 positions matching TRBD1. CDR3 in amino acids: CASSWDRGFGYTF. The CDR3 coding sequence is TGCGCCAGCAGCTGGGACAGGGGATTCGGCTACACCTTC.